This T cell receptor (beta chain) was observed in a study of beta chain features in type 1 diabetes. This clone came up a few times. What it binds is unknown. The isolated RNA, all of it, was reverse transcribed, so expressed TCRB transcripts were what got sequenced. Produced via immunoSEQ multiplex PCR; TCRdb's table is partial and in-frame only. The sample consists of fewer than 300,000 clones, approximately 10% of them appearing once. The CDR3 has 14 amino acids. V lost 2 bases, J lost 4 bases, and 12 bases lay in between. Germline lookup yields CDR1 KGHSH and CDR2 LQKENI. Notes on the study in general: In every one of the four CD4+ subsets, TCRB CDR3s were moderately but significantly shorter in Type 1 diabetes patients.

The chain joins TRBV18 to TRBJ2-7, with D tentatively TRBD2 (7 bases). The material sequenced was naive CD4+ T cells from blood. This TCR came from a man aged 25 to 45 with type 1 diabetes. CDR3 coding DNA: TGTGCCAGCTCACCAAGGGGGGGAAAGTACGAGCAGTACTTC. It codes for CASSPRGGKYEQYF.